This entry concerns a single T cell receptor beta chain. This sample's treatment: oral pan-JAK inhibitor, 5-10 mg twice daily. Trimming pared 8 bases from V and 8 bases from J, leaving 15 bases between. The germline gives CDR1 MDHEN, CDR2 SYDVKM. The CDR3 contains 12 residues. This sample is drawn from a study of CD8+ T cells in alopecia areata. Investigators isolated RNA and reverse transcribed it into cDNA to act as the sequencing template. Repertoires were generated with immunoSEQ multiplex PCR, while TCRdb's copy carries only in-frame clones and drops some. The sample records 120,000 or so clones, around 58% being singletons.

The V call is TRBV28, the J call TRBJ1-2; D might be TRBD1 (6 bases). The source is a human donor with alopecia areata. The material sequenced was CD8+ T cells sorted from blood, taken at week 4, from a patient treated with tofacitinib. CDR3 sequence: CASSLGAKGYTF. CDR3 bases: TGTGCCAGCTCATTGGGGGCGAAGGGCTACACCTTC.